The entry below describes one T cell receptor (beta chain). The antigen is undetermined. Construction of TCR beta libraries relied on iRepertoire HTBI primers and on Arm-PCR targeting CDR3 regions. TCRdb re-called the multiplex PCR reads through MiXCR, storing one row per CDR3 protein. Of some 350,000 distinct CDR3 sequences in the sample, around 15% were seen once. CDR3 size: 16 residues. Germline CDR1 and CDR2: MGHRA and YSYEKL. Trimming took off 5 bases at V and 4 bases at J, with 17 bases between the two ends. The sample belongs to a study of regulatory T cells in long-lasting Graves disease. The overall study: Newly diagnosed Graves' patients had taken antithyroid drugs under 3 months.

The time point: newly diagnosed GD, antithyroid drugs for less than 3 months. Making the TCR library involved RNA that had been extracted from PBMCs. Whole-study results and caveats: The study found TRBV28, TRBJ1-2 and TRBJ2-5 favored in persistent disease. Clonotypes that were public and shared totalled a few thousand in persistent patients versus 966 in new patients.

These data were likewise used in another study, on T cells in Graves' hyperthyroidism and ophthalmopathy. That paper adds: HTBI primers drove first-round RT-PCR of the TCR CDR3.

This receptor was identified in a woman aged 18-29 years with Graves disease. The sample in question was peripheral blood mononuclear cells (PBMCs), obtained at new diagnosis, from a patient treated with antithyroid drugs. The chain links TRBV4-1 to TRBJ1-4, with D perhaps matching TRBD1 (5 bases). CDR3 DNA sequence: TGCGCCAGCAGCTCGAGCTTTGGTGGGGGTAATGAAAAACTGTTTTTT. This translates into CASSSSFGGGNEKLFF.